These 31 T cell receptor beta chains were all obtained from the same sample, sequenced in a study of cytomegalovirus exposure and HLA in healthy donors listed by TCRdb under 2017. The library relied on the immunoSEQ multiplex PCR assay. For the multiplex PCR, a mixture combining 60 forward primers for TCR Vbeta segments and 13 reverse primers for TCR Jbeta segments was used. The table was pulled from immuneACCESS by TCRdb, which kept in-frame rearrangements only. Such tables lose some clones; where checked, under half of the loss comes from unresolved V genes, and the rest has no known cause. A total of over 100,000 clones appear in this sample, approximately 70% of them only once. The biggest ten clones account for roughly 8.7% of the sample. The specimen was PBMCs. All receptors derive from a man aged 25-45 years in good health and CMV-seropositive.

The chain has TRBV10-3 and TRBJ2-5; TRBD1 might be the D (6 bases). The CDR3 sequence is 14 residues long. With 4 bases removed from V and 5 bases from J, the gap between germline ends came to 14 bases. Looked up from germline, CDR1 is ENHRY and CDR2 is SYGVKD. The DNA for the CDR3 is TGTGCCATCAGTGTAACAGGGTTTGGGGAGACCCAGTACTTC. Translation: CAISVTGFGETQYF.

This sequence joins TRBV27 and TRBJ2-5; TRBD2 is a possible D gene (7 bases). CDR1 is MNHEY, CDR2 SMNVEV, per germline (reference sequence). The germline V and J ends were trimmed by 7 bases and 5 bases, with 17 bases remaining between them. The CDR3 runs 14 residues. DNA for the CDR3: TGTGCCAGCAACCGAGGGGGGGGTGGGGAGACCCAGTACTTC. It codes for CASNRGGGGETQYF.

This clone has more than one count but fewer than ten. J is TRBJ1-2 and V is TRBV21-1. TRBV21-1 represents a pseudogene. This CDR3 is built from 13 residues. The CDR3 sequence: CATLGGGPSGYTF. The CDR3 DNA follows: TGTGCCACCCTAGGGGGGGGGCCTTCTGGCTACACCTTC.

This clone has just a few counts. The V and J genes are TRBV28 and TRBJ1-2; 8 nucleotides align to TRBD1. The CDR3 contains 13 residues. The germline V gene has CDR1 MDHEN and CDR2 SYDVKM. V shed 3 bases, J shed 5 bases, and the junction held 2 bases outside the gene matches. The CDR3 DNA sequence: TGTGCCAGCAGTTTCGGACAGGGATATGGCTACACCTTC. It is translated as CASSFGQGYGYTF.

This chain connects TRBV29-1 to TRBJ1-1; tentative D call: TRBD1 (6 bases). Germline loops: CDR1 SQVTM, CDR2 ANQGSEA. The CDR3 is 14 residues long. V was cut by 8 bases and J by 2 bases, with 18 bases left in between. CDR3: CSSYGGPINTEAFF. The CDR3 region has the DNA TGCAGCTCCTATGGGGGCCCCATAAACACTGAAGCTTTCTTT.

The rearrangement joins TRBV5-4 to TRBJ2-3; D not certain. The CDR3 is 13 amino acids. CDR1 SGHNT and CDR2 YYREEE come from the germline V gene (reference sequence). V was pared by 2 bases and J by 5 bases, with 9 bases between. The CDR3 nucleotides read TGTGCCAGCAGCTTTCATGCGGAAGATACGCAGTATTTT. Translation: CASSFHAEDTQYF.

V usage is TRBV27 and J usage is TRBJ1-2; 7 bases are shared with TRBD1. The CDR3 runs 17 residues. The V gene's germline CDR1 is MNHEY and CDR2 SMNVEV (reference sequence). The junction had 16 bases not matched to a gene; V was cut back by 2 bases and J by 7 bases. DNA of the CDR3: TGTGCCAGCAGTTTAGGGGTGACAGGGACGAACCCTTCTGGCTACACCTTC. The encoded protein is CASSLGVTGTNPSGYTF.

The chain uses TRBV4-1 and TRBJ1-4; possibly TRBD1 for D (6 bases). V was shortened by 4 bases and J by 8 bases, with 17 bases between the two germline ends. The CDR3 runs to 15 residues. The germline CDR1 and CDR2 sequences are MGHRA and YSYEKL. The CDR3 DNA follows: TGCGCCAGCAGCCCCTGGGGGGGCAGGGACGAAAAACTGTTTTTT. This codes for CASSPWGGRDEKLFF.

The chain employs TRBV18 and TRBJ1-4; 7 positions agree with TRBD1. J gave up 5 bases and V 3 bases, and 6 bases lay outside the gene matches. The germline V gene has CDR1 KGHSH and CDR2 LQKENI. CDR3 length: 15 residues. The CDR3 DNA follows: TGTGCCAGCTCACCTAGACAGGGAGTCAATGAAAAACTGTTTTTT. It specifies CASSPRQGVNEKLFF. Full variable domain (missing parts from reference TRBV18 and TRBJ1-4): NAGVMQNPRHLVRRRGQEARLRCSPMKGHSHVYWYRQLPEEGLKFMVYLQKENIIDESGMPKERFSAEFPKEGPSILRIQQVVRGDSAAYFCASSPRQGVNEKLFFGSGTQLSVL.

A single count supports this clone. This sample also contains other DNA sequences that code for the same CDR3. In nucleotides, the CDR3 is TGTGCTAGTGGTTCCGGGGGGCCCACTTACGAGCAGTACGTC. This translates into CASGSGGPTYEQYV. The chain carries TRBV12-5 and TRBJ2-7; D possibly corresponds to TRBD2 (7 bases). Per the germline V gene, CDR1 is LGHNT and CDR2 is FRNRAP. Trimming took 4 bases from V and 4 from J, leaving 14 bases between them. This CDR3 spans 14 amino acids.

The J gene is TRBJ1-1, the V gene TRBV30, with a weak D call TRBD1 (6 bases). V was pared by 2 bases and J by 3 bases, with 7 bases between. Per germline, CDR1 GTSNPN and CDR2 SVGIG (reference sequence). This CDR3 has 12 residues. CDR3 in amino acids: CAWSWTDTEAFF. CDR3 coding DNA: TGTGCCTGGAGTTGGACAGACACTGAAGCTTTCTTT.

The V gene is TRBV6-5, the J gene TRBJ2-2; 7 bases are shared with TRBD1. Germline CDR1 is MNHEY and CDR2 is SVGAGI. Germline trimming cut 5 bases from V and 7 bases from J; bases unmatched to any gene: 10. The CDR3 spans 15 residues. DNA of the CDR3: TGTGCCAGCAGTCGGACAGGACCTCTACACGGGGAGCTGTTTTTT. Translation gives CASSRTGPLHGELFF.

The V and J genes are TRBV27 and TRBJ2-3; 10 bases agree with TRBD1. This CDR3 spans 16 amino acids. V lost 4 bases and J lost 4; bases outside the gene matches: 8. CDR1 is MNHEY, CDR2 SMNVEV, per germline (reference sequence). The DNA for the CDR3 is TGTGCCAGCAGTTCGACGGGACAGGGGACCTCAGATACGCAGTATTTT. Protein: CASSSTGQGTSDTQYF.

This clone was observed once. A junction boundary mismatches the germline segment, possibly from a read error. The sample holds other DNA sequences that translate to the same CDR3. The chain recombines TRBV5-1 with TRBJ2-7; D call uncertain. The CDR3 is 12 amino acids. Per the germline V gene, CDR1 is SGHRS and CDR2 is YFSETQ. CDR3 in DNA: TGTGCCAGCAGCGATAGCTCCTACGAGCAGTACTTC. This translates into CASSDSSYEQYF.

V gene TRBV6-4 combines with J gene TRBJ2-1; 10 bases map to TRBD2. Germline CDR1 is MRHNA and CDR2 is SNTAGT. This CDR3 contains 15 residues. V lost 2 bases to trimming and J lost 6 bases; unmatched junction nucleotides: 4. The CDR3 sequence: CASSDEIAGGNEQFF. The DNA for the CDR3 is TGTGCCAGCAGTGACGAAATAGCGGGGGGCAATGAGCAGTTCTTC.

The chain couples TRBV28 to TRBJ1-3, with D unresolved. The CDR3 spans 14 residues. Looked up from germline, CDR1 is MDHEN and CDR2 is SYDVKM. The V end was cut by 6 bases, the J end by 1 base, with 10 bases between. As DNA, the CDR3 is TGTGCCAGCAGGGAGGATCTTTCTGGAAACACCATATATTTT. Translating it yields CASREDLSGNTIYF.

V usage is TRBV20-1 and J usage is TRBJ1-1; D ambiguous. The CDR3 spans 11 residues. Trimming cost V 0 bases and J 11 bases, with 10 bases left between them. Germline CDR1 and CDR2: DFQATT and SNEGSKA (reference sequence). For the CDR3, the DNA is TGCAGTGCTAGAGATCCCCCTACCGCTTTCTTT. Residues: CSARDPPTAFF.

The chain combines TRBV6-1 with TRBJ1-2; D may be TRBD1 (6 bases). This CDR3 is 14 amino acids long. Between the trimmed V and J ends, which lost 4 bases and 4 bases, there was a span of 13 bases. Germline lookup yields CDR1 MNHNS and CDR2 SASEGT. The DNA of the CDR3 is TGTGCCAGCAGTGCTAGGACAGTGGGCTATGGCTACACCTTC. The encoded protein is CASSARTVGYGYTF.

This clone occurred a few times. The chain links TRBV7-3 to TRBJ2-2; 9 bases line up with TRBD2. Germline lookup yields CDR1 SGHTA and CDR2 FQGTGA. V was pared by 7 bases and J by 3 bases, with 24 bases of the junction left unmatched. CDR3 size: 21 residues. CDR3 DNA sequence: TGTGCCAGCACCGCTTGGATTTTTGGGAATGGCGGGAGGGCCTACACCGGGGAGCTGTTTTTT. Translating it yields CASTAWIFGNGGRAYTGELFF.

This chain connects TRBV9 to TRBJ2-2; D unclear. The germline V gene encodes CDR1 SGDLS and CDR2 YYNGEE. Trimming cost V 0 bases and J 5 bases, with 2 bases left between them. The CDR3 spans 12 residues. CDR3 in amino acids: CASSVATGELFF. The CDR3 DNA sequence: TGTGCCAGCAGCGTAGCTACCGGGGAGCTGTTTTTT.

J is TRBJ2-1 and V is TRBV9; 7 nucleotides agree with TRBD1. Per the germline V gene, CDR1 is SGDLS and CDR2 is YYNGEE. CDR3 length equals 14 residues. V was clipped by 6 bases and J by 4 bases; unmatched bases: 7. Written as DNA, the CDR3 is TGTGCCAGCAACAACAGGGGAGAATACAATGAGCAGTTCTTC. This codes for CASNNRGEYNEQFF.

This chain links TRBV27 with TRBJ1-1, with unresolved D. The CDR3 is 14 amino acids. V gave up 2 bases and J gave up 4 bases, with 11 bases separating them. Germline V gene lookup returns CDR1 MNHEY and CDR2 SMNVEV (reference sequence). CDR3 residues: CASSLREAATEAFF. CDR3 bases: TGTGCCAGCAGTTTAAGAGAGGCCGCCACTGAAGCTTTCTTT.

This chain uses TRBV14 with TRBJ1-3, with TRBD1 matching over 8 bases. Looked up from germline, CDR1 is SGHDN and CDR2 is FVKESK. The CDR3 consists of 17 residues. The J segment lost 2 bases and the V segment lost 1 base, leaving 7 bases of the junction unmatched. The CDR3 region is CASSQVRRGLAGNTIYF. The CDR3 nucleotides read TGTGCCAGCAGCCAAGTACGCAGGGGGCTAGCTGGAAACACCATATATTTT.

The chain carries TRBV5-1 and TRBJ2-2; 9 nucleotides align to TRBD1. This CDR3 spans 15 amino acids. V shed 2 bases and J 4 bases; nucleotides not matched to a gene: 3. The germline V gene has CDR1 SGHRS and CDR2 YFSETQ. The CDR3 here is CASSFTGGITGELFF. The CDR3 DNA is TGCGCCAGCAGCTTTACAGGGGGCATCACCGGGGAGCTGTTTTTT.

This chain links TRBV7-9 with TRBJ1-2; D is uncertain. Germline assignment: CDR1 SEHNR and CDR2 FQNEAQ (reference sequence). The CDR3 has 12 amino acids. The germline V and J ends were trimmed by 1 base and 6 bases, with 6 bases remaining between them. This CDR3 reads CASSLEQNGYTF. In nucleotides, the CDR3 is TGTGCCAGCAGCTTAGAACAGAATGGCTACACCTTC.

This chain uses TRBV29-1 with TRBJ2-3; a possible D gene is TRBD1 (6 bases). The germline gives CDR1 SQVTM, CDR2 ANQGSEA. The CDR3 is 14 residues long. V lost 7 bases and J lost 2, with 16 bases in between. CDR3 region: CSDRVGGHTDTQYF. For the CDR3, the DNA is TGCAGCGACAGGGTCGGCGGACACACAGATACGCAGTATTTT.

The chain uses TRBV7-2 and TRBJ2-3; the match to TRBD2 covers 14 bases. Germline-derived CDR1 and CDR2 are SGHTA and FQGNSA. The length of the CDR3 is 17 residues. V shed 5 bases and J 6 bases; nucleotides not matched to a gene: 10. The chain's CDR3 is CASSLSGTSGSRDTQYF. CDR3 bases: TGTGCCAGCAGCCTGTCCGGGACTAGCGGGAGTCGGGATACGCAGTATTTT.

This chain uses TRBV7-9 with TRBJ1-2; D is unresolved. V lost 5 bases to trimming and J lost 8 bases, with 18 bases between them. This CDR3 comprises 14 residues. The germline V gene has CDR1 SEHNR and CDR2 FQNEAQ (reference sequence). This CDR3 reads CASSQLPGWEGYTF. Here the CDR3 DNA reads TGTGCCAGCAGCCAACTACCCGGCTGGGAGGGCTACACCTTC.

This clone showed up just a few times. The J gene is TRBJ1-1, the V gene TRBV29-1; D gene uncertain. This CDR3 spans 14 amino acids. The ends were cut back, 1 base at V and 1 base at J, with 10 bases in the middle. Germline values: CDR1 SQVTM, CDR2 ANQGSEA. The CDR3 here is CSVEANSPNTEAFF. CDR3 nucleotides: TGCAGCGTTGAAGCTAACAGTCCGAACACTGAAGCTTTCTTT.

The V and J genes are TRBV10-3 and TRBJ2-2, with 8 bases aligning to TRBD2. After removal of 8 bases from V and 0 bases from J, the junction contained 17 bases not matched to a gene. Germline V lookup: CDR1 ENHRY, CDR2 SYGVKD. This CDR3 comprises 19 residues. For the CDR3, the DNA is TGTGCCATCCAAAGGGAGTTCGACGGGAGGGCCGCGAACACCGGGGAGCTGTTTTTT. This encodes CAIQREFDGRAANTGELFF.

DNA for the CDR3: TGCGCCAGCAGATACGGGGGGGACCAAGAGACCCAGTACTTC. It encodes CASRYGGDQETQYF. The J gene is TRBJ2-5, the V gene TRBV5-1, with 8 positions matching TRBD2. Germline CDR1 is SGHRS and CDR2 is YFSETQ. CDR3 length: 14 amino acids. Trimming took 5 bases from V and 0 from J; bases not matched to a gene: 3.